The following is a T cell receptor beta chain sequence with its context. The entry originates in a study of molecular identifiers for immune sequencing clone quantification. MiXCR, applied by TCRdb to the PCR reads, yields one record per CDR3 protein. The sample holds about 510,000 distinct CDR3 sequences; 20% to 25% are singletons and the top ten take roughly 0.81%. The CDR3 loop spans 14 amino acids. The ends were cut back, 4 bases at V and 4 bases at J, with 11 bases in the middle. The origin of this receptor is a human donor in good health. Some libraries in this study had Jurkat cell RNA spiked in. Sequenced input: naive CD8+ T cells from blood, with Jurkat cell RNA spiked in. Described subset: FACS-sorted CD8+CD4-CCR7+CD45RA+ naive T cells. The rearrangement links TRBV12-3 or TRBV12-4 to TRBJ2-1; tentatively, D is TRBD1 (5 bases). DNA of the CDR3: TGTGCCAGCAGTTCCCTGGACATGTACAATGAGCAGTTCTTC. It translates to CASSSLDMYNEQFF.